This paragraph reports one TCR beta chain. Germline CDR1 and CDR2: SGHVS and FQNEAQ. The V end lost 1 base, the J end lost 3 bases, and 7 bases lay between the germline ends. This CDR3 has 14 residues. As handled by the study authors: Estimated nucleated cell counts came from reference gene primer amplification. Only in-frame clones appear in the TCRdb table, and some are missing; sequencing was by immunoSEQ multiplex PCR. D and trimming were read from the DNA, whereas the V and J calls and clone size are those reported in that table. The data show around 300,000 clones, 75% to 90% seen once. The entry originates in a study of blood T cell repertoires in COVID-19. About the study: Sites in the United States, Italy and Spain provided acute and convalescent COVID-19 samples. PBMCs, B-cell-depleted T cells, or T cells were the source of the cDNA or gDNA that made up the material.

The rearrangement joins TRBV7-8 to TRBJ1-5; no clear D gene. This sequence originates from a woman between 35 and 50 years old with acute or convalescent COVID-19. Material: peripheral blood. The CDR3 region is CASSLDFHNQPQHF. The CDR3 nucleotides read TGTGCCAGCAGCTTAGATTTTCACAATCAGCCCCAGCATTTT.